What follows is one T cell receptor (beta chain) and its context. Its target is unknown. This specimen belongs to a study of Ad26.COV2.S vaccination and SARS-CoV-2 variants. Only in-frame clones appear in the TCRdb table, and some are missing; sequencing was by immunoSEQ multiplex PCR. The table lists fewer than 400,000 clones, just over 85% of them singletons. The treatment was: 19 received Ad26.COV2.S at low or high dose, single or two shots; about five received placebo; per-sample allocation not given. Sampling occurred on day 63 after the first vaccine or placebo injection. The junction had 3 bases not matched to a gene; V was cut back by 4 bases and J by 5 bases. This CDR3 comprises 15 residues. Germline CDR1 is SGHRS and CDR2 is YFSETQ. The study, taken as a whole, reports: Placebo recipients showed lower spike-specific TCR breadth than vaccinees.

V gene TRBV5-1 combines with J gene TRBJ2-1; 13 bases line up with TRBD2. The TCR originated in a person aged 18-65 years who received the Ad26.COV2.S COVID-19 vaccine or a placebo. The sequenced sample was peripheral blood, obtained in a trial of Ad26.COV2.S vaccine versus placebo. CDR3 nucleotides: TGCGCCAGCAGCGGACTAGCGGGGGCCAACAATGAGCAGTTCTTC. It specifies CASSGLAGANNEQFF.